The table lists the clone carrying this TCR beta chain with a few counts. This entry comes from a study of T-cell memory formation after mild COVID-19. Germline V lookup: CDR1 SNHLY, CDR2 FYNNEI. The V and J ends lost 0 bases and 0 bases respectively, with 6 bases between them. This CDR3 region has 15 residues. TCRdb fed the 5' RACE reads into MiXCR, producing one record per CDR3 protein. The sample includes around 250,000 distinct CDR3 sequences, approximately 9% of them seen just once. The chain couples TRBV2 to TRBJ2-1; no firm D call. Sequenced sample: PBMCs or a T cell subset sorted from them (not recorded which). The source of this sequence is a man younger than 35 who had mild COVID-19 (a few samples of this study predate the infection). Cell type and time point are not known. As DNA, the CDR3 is TGTGCCAGCAGTGAAGCGGTTAGCTCCTACAATGAGCAGTTCTTC. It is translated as CASSEAVSSYNEQFF.